A selection of T cell receptor beta chains follows, all from one sample in a study of cytomegalovirus exposure and HLA in healthy donors. Some clones are missing from TCRdb's copy, which holds only in-frame ones; the method was immunoSEQ multiplex PCR. Of about 82,000 clones in the sample, over 70% are singletons; the top ten hold 20% to 25%. The specimen was PBMCs. Every receptor here comes from a man under 40 in good health and CMV-seropositive. CDR3s include the opening cysteine and the closing phenylalanine or tryptophan. Fields, in order: clone size, J gene, D gene, V gene, CDR3 DNA, CDR3 protein. D genes are given only for firm matches. The listing skips clone size in some rows; elsewhere it reads once, few, many or a size class.

. | TRBJ1-6 | . | TRBV7-2 | TGTGCCAGCAGCCAAGACCTAGGGGATTCACCCCTCCACTTT | CASSQDLGDSPLHF
. | TRBJ2-7 | . | TRBV18 | TGTGCCAGCTCACCACCCGGAGCCTACGAGCAGTACTTC | CASSPPGAYEQYF
. | TRBJ1-2 | . | TRBV5-1 | TGCGCCAGCAGCTCGACAGTCTATACTAACTATGGCTACACCTTC | CASSSTVYTNYGYTF
. | TRBJ2-1 | TRBD1 | TRBV5-1 | TGCGCCAGCAGTTCAGGACAGGGCTCCTACAATGAGCAGTTCTTC | CASSSGQGSYNEQFF
. | TRBJ1-1 | . | TRBV4-3 | TGCGCCAGCAGCCAAACATGGGACTGGGGCACTGAAGCTTTCTTT | CASSQTWDWGTEAFF
. | TRBJ2-2 | . | TRBV5-6 | TGTGCCAGCAGCAAGCCCCTGACAGGGAACACCGGGGAGCTGTTTTTT | CASSKPLTGNTGELFF
. | TRBJ1-2 | TRBD1 | TRBV6-5 | TGTGCCAGCAGTCCAGGGGGAGCTGGCTACACCTTC | CASSPGGAGYTF
. | TRBJ2-3 | . | TRBV20-1 | TGCAGTGCTTCCCTAGATACGCAGTATTTT | CSASLDTQYF
. | TRBJ2-7 | TRBD1 | TRBV30 | TGTGCCTGGAGTAGGGACAGTTCCTACGAGCAGTACTTC | CAWSRDSSYEQYF
few | TRBJ1-1 | . | TRBV27 | TGTGCCAGCAGTTTGTGGGCCTCGAACACTGAAGCTTTCTTT | CASSLWASNTEAFF
. | TRBJ2-7 | . | TRBV7-7 | TGTGCTAGCAGCGTCACTACCAAGGCCGAGCAGTACTTC | CASSVTTKAEQYF
. | TRBJ2-7 | TRBD1 | TRBV29-1 | TGCAGCGTTGAAGAAATACAGGGGATCGAGCAGTACTTC | CSVEEIQGIEQYF
. | TRBJ2-1 | TRBD2 | TRBV10-3 | TGTGCCATCAGTGGTTCCCCCAGCGGGAGGTCATACAATGAGCAGTTCTTC | CAISGSPSGRSYNEQFF
. | TRBJ2-4 | TRBD2 | TRBV5-6 | TGTGCCAGCAGCTTGGGACTAGCGGGAGACAAAAACATTCAGTACTTC | CASSLGLAGDKNIQYF
. | TRBJ2-3 | TRBD2 | TRBV11-2 | TGTGCCAGCAGCTTCGCAGCGGGAGCCACAGATACGCAGTATTTT | CASSFAAGATDTQYF
. | TRBJ2-1 | . | TRBV4-1 | TGCGCCAGCAGCCTTTACGTGGGAGCTAACAATGAGCAGTTCTTC | CASSLYVGANNEQFF
. | TRBJ2-1 | . | TRBV5-1 | TGCGCCAGCAGCTTGGCCGTTGAGCAAGGCGGGCAGTTCTTC | CASSLAVEQGGQFF
. | TRBJ2-1 | . | TRBV19 | TGTGCCAGTAGTACATATAGCGGCCCCCCTGGGAATGAGCAGTTCTTC | CASSTYSGPPGNEQFF
medium-sized | TRBJ2-3 | . | TRBV28 | TGTGCCAGCAGTTCGGTAGGGAGGTTGGTATCGGATACGCAGTATTTT | CASSSVGRLVSDTQYF
. | TRBJ2-7 | . | TRBV6-6 | TGTGCCAGCAGTTACCAGGGAATAAACTCATACGAGCAGTACTTC | CASSYQGINSYEQYF
. | TRBJ2-5 | TRBD1 | TRBV5-1 | TGCGCCAGCAGTTACGGACAGGTACTTGTCCAAGAGACCCAGTACTTC | CASSYGQVLVQETQYF
once | TRBJ1-5 | TRBD1 | TRBV4-2 | TGTGCCAGCAGCCAGGAAGGGGGCTCGGGACAGCCCCAGCATTTT | CASSQEGGSGQPQHF
. | TRBJ2-5 | . | TRBV5-1 | TGCGCCAGCAGCTTGGCCGGGGCGGGGAGCTTCGGAGAGACCCAGTACTTC | CASSLAGAGSFGETQYF
. | TRBJ2-2 | . | TRBV6-5 | TGTGCCAGCAGCCAGATGACAGCGACCGGGGAGCTGTTTTTT | CASSQMTATGELFF
. | TRBJ1-4 | . | TRBV28 | TGTGCCAGCAGTTTCGGAGCAACTAATGAAAAACTGTTTTTT | CASSFGATNEKLFF
. | TRBJ1-4 | . | TRBV5-5 | TGTGCCAGCAGCTTCGGGGGGGATGAAAAACTGTTTTTT | CASSFGGDEKLFF
. | TRBJ2-5 | . | TRBV30 | TGTGCCTGGAGTCCAGGTGCCCTACAAGAGACCCAGTACTTC | CAWSPGALQETQYF
few | TRBJ1-1 | . | TRBV4-1 | TGCGCCAGCAGCCAGGCGTATCGGGGGAACACTGAAGCTTTCTTT | CASSQAYRGNTEAFF
once | TRBJ1-5 | . | TRBV27 | TGTGCCAGTCCGGGACATTCCGGTTCGAGGCAATATCAGCCCCAGCATTTT | CASPGHSGSRQYQPQHF
once | TRBJ2-1 | TRBD1 | TRBV6-1 | TGTGCCAGCCCCCGGGACAGTTTCTACAATGAGCAGTTCTTC | CASPRDSFYNEQFF
. | TRBJ1-1 | . | TRBV5-1 | TGCGCCAGCAGCTCCGCTATCACGGGCACTGAAGCTTTCTTT | CASSSAITGTEAFF
few | TRBJ1-4 | . | TRBV19 | TGTGCCAGTAGTATTGGGCCAGGGGTTAATGAAAAACTGTTTTTT | CASSIGPGVNEKLFF
. | TRBJ2-3 | TRBD2 | TRBV5-1 | TGCGCCAGCAGCTCCTCACCGACTAGCGGGGGGGCCGGAGATACGCAGTATTTT | CASSSSPTSGGAGDTQYF
few | TRBJ2-5 | TRBD2 | TRBV7-2 | TGTGCCAGCAGCTTAGAGCTGGGCGCGGGAGCCGGTGGGACCCAGTACTTC | CASSLELGAGAGGTQYF
once | TRBJ2-2 | . | TRBV9 | TGTGCCAGCAGCCCCGGGGGCACCGGGGAGCTGTTTTTT | CASSPGGTGELFF
few | TRBJ2-5 | TRBD2 | TRBV9 | TGTGCCAGCAGCGTAGGGGCTAGCGGGGGGGCTTTAGAGACCCAGTACTTC | CASSVGASGGALETQYF
. | TRBJ2-3 | . | TRBV6-5 | TGTGCCAGCAGTAGTAGTCGTGATACGCAGTATTTT | CASSSSRDTQYF
. | TRBJ2-5 | . | TRBV5-1 | TGCGCCAGCAGCTTGGATTCAGGTGGAGAGACCCAGTACTTC | CASSLDSGGETQYF
once | TRBJ1-1 | . | TRBV5-6 | TGTGCCAGCAGCTTGTTGCAGGGTTTCGCCCCGGAAGCTTTCTTT | CASSLLQGFAPEAFF
. | TRBJ1-1 | . | TRBV5-4 | TGTGCCAGCAGTAGTCTCGTGGGAGGGGCGGGTATGAACACTGAAGCTTTCTTT | CASSSLVGGAGMNTEAFF
. | TRBJ2-6 | . | TRBV4-3 | TGCGCCAGCAGCCAAGGGCAATCTGGGGCCAACGTCCTGACTTTC | CASSQGQSGANVLTF
. | TRBJ2-1 | TRBD2 | TRBV7-6 | TGTGCCAGCAGCTCAAGACTTCTAGCGGGAGCCTACAATGAGCAGTTCTTC | CASSSRLLAGAYNEQFF
. | TRBJ2-2 | . | TRBV30 | TGTGCCTGGAGTGCGGTTGGCAGGGGTCACACCGGGGAGCTGTTTTTT | CAWSAVGRGHTGELFF
few | TRBJ1-6 | . | TRBV7-6 | TGTGCCAGCAGCTTAAGTTCAACAAGCTCCTATAATTCACCCCTCCACTTT | CASSLSSTSSYNSPLHF
. | TRBJ2-3 | TRBD1 | TRBV2 | TGTGCCACCTCACAGGGGAGCAGCACAGATACGCAGTATTTT | CATSQGSSTDTQYF